Each of the 32 T cell receptor beta chains below was sequenced from the same sample in a study of blood T cell repertoires in COVID-19. The protocol was immunoSEQ multiplex PCR, while the TCRdb copy is restricted to in-frame clones and leaves out a portion. Of tens of thousands of clones listed, about 78% are singletons. What was sequenced was peripheral blood. The origin of the receptors is a man aged 50 or older with active or convalescent COVID-19.

V is TRBV6-5 and J is TRBJ2-7; D might be TRBD2 (6 bases). Germline loops: CDR1 MNHEY, CDR2 SVGAGI. Trimming shortened V by 2 bases and J by 4 bases, and 18 bases separated the two germline ends. The CDR3 contains 16 residues. Written as DNA, the CDR3 is TGTGCCAGCAGTTACAGCTTCGGTGGCCGGGGGTACGAGCAGTACTTC. Residues: CASSYSFGGRGYEQYF.

This clone is labeled as medium-sized. The rearrangement links TRBV5-1 to TRBJ1-1; 7 bases match TRBD1. Trimming took 3 bases from V and 3 from J; bases not matched to a gene: 5. The V gene's germline CDR1 is SGHRS and CDR2 YFSETQ. This CDR3 has 14 residues. CDR3: CASSSDRAYTEAFF. The CDR3, as DNA: TGCGCCAGCAGCTCCGACAGGGCCTACACTGAAGCTTTCTTT.

The chain is built from TRBV20-1 and TRBJ1-2, with TRBD1 identical over 7 bases. V gave up 6 bases and J gave up 4 bases; unmatched junction bases: 2. The CDR3 spans 11 residues. Looked up from germline, CDR1 is DFQATT and CDR2 is SNEGSKA (reference sequence). CDR3 sequence reads: CSARQGYGYTF. The CDR3 DNA sequence: TGCAGTGCCCGACAGGGCTATGGCTACACCTTC.

The chain carries TRBV5-6 and TRBJ1-1; 10 bases fit TRBD1. Trimming cost V 0 bases and J 5 bases; bases outside gene matches: 1. Germline CDR1 and CDR2: SGHDT and YYEEEE. The CDR3 covers 14 residues. The CDR3 DNA is TGTGCCAGCAGCTTGGGACAGGGGGCGACTGAAGCTTTCTTT. It codes for CASSLGQGATEAFF.

In this sample, this clone turned up a few times. The chain employs TRBV11-3 and TRBJ2-2; 10 bases are shared with TRBD1. Germline lookup yields CDR1 SGHNT and CDR2 YENEEA. The CDR3 runs 17 residues. With 1 base clipped from V and 4 bases from J, the junction kept 6 bases outside the gene matches. This CDR3 reads CASSLVFGQGGTGELFF. The DNA for the CDR3 is TGTGCCAGCAGCTTAGTCTTCGGACAGGGGGGCACCGGGGAGCTGTTTTTT.

The chain links TRBV27 to TRBJ1-2, with a tentative D call TRBD1 (6 bases). This CDR3 region has 12 residues. CDR1 and CDR2 from the germline V gene are MNHEY and SMNVEV (reference sequence). Trimming removed 6 bases at V and 5 bases at J, with 10 bases between. The CDR3 DNA reads as TGTGCCAGCAGAGGGGGGGGGTATGGCTACACCTTC. Translation: CASRGGGYGYTF.

The chain recombines TRBV6-5 with TRBJ2-7, with D possibly TRBD1 on 6 matching bases. Germline assignment: CDR1 MNHEY and CDR2 SVGAGI. V was pared by 8 bases and J by 5 bases, with 22 bases between. The CDR3 consists of 15 residues. The CDR3, as DNA: TGTGCCAGCGGGCCCCTAGCAGGGGAGCTTAACGAGCAGTACTTC. This sequence encodes CASGPLAGELNEQYF.

This sequence joins TRBV6-6 and TRBJ1-5; D not certain. The V and J ends lost 2 bases and 3 bases respectively, with 11 bases between them. The CDR3 has 15 residues. The germline CDR1 and CDR2 sequences are MNHNY and SVGAGI (reference sequence). This CDR3 reads CASSYGSTPNQPQHF. CDR3 coding DNA: TGTGCCAGCAGTTACGGCAGTACCCCCAATCAGCCCCAGCATTTT.

J is TRBJ2-5 and V is TRBV5-6; weak D call: TRBD2 (6 bases). V dropped 4 bases and J dropped 5 bases, with 18 bases sitting between them. Germline V gene sequence: CDR1 SGHDT, CDR2 YYEEEE. The CDR3 covers 15 residues. The CDR3 reads CASSDLGTQQETQYF. DNA for the CDR3: TGTGCCAGCAGCGACCTCGGGACTCAGCAGGAGACCCAGTACTTC.

The chain recombines TRBV2 with TRBJ2-3; 7 positions agree with TRBD2. V was clipped by 7 bases and J by 9 bases; unmatched bases: 10. CDR3 size: 13 residues. The germline V gene has CDR1 SNHLY and CDR2 FYNNEI. This CDR3 reads CASKVAGLETQYF. Written as DNA, the CDR3 is TGTGCCAGCAAAGTAGCGGGCCTAGAAACGCAGTATTTT.

This rearrangement joins TRBV18 to TRBJ1-2; the D is unclear. The CDR3 extends over 13 amino acids. The germline CDR1 and CDR2 sequences are KGHSH and LQKENI. V lost 3 bases, J lost 7 bases, and 12 bases lay in between. The CDR3 here is CASSPDRDSGYTF. CDR3 DNA: TGTGCCAGCTCACCCGACCGGGATTCTGGCTACACCTTC.

The chain uses TRBV3-1 (or the pseudogene TRBV3-2) and TRBJ1-5; D is uncertain. The CDR3 is 13 residues long. Trimming removed 1 base at V and 5 bases at J, with 6 bases between. Per the germline V gene, CDR1 is LGHDT and CDR2 is YNNKEL (reference sequence). The CDR3 here is CASSQGGDQPQHF. The CDR3, as DNA: TGTGCCAGCAGCCAAGGCGGGGATCAGCCCCAGCATTTT.

The gene calls are TRBV10-3 and TRBJ2-7; D gene unclear. Trimming cost V 9 bases and J 3 bases, with 12 bases left between them. Germline CDR1 is ENHRY and CDR2 is SYGVKD. The CDR3 contains 12 residues. The CDR3 protein is CAIGRILYEQYF. Written as DNA, the CDR3 is TGTGCCATTGGCAGGATCCTCTACGAGCAGTACTTC.

CDR3 nucleotide sequence: TGTGCCAGCAGCTTACTCAGCGGGAGTGGGAACGAGCAGTACTTC. It translates to CASSLLSGSGNEQYF. The J gene is TRBJ2-7, the V gene TRBV7-3; 8 bases are shared with TRBD2. CDR1 and CDR2 (germline): SGHTA, FQGTGA. The CDR3 sequence is 15 residues long. Losses at the gene ends were 2 bases for V and 5 bases for J; bases not matched to a gene: 8.

This clone was observed a handful of times. This rearrangement joins TRBV7-8 to TRBJ1-1, with a tentative D call TRBD1 (5 bases). This CDR3 has 15 amino acids. V lost 5 bases to trimming and J lost 6 bases, with 19 bases between them. Germline CDR1 and CDR2: SGHVS and FQNEAQ. CDR3 coding DNA: TGTGCCAGCAGCAATGGGGTGGGAGGAGGGGCTGAAGCTTTCTTT. Its translation: CASSNGVGGGAEAFF.

By proportion, this clone is medium-sized. V and J are TRBV19 and TRBJ2-3; D is unresolved. Trimming took off 0 bases at V and 2 bases at J, with 6 bases between the two ends. Germline V gives CDR1 LNHDA, CDR2 SQIVND (reference sequence). The CDR3 totals 14 residues. The CDR3 sequence: CASSIDRNTDTQYF. For the CDR3, the DNA is TGTGCCAGTAGTATAGACAGAAACACAGATACGCAGTATTTT.

This clone came up a few times. The chain uses TRBV29-1 and TRBJ2-1; 8 nucleotides agree with TRBD2. This CDR3 is built from 12 residues. From germline, CDR1 is SQVTM and CDR2 ANQGSEA. V lost 6 bases to trimming and J lost 6 bases; unmatched junction nucleotides: 4. The CDR3: CSVAGDFNEQFF. The CDR3 nucleotides are TGCAGCGTAGCGGGGGATTTCAATGAGCAGTTCTTC.

The table lists this clone with many counts. V gene TRBV4-1 combines with J gene TRBJ2-2, with unresolved D. Germline loops: CDR1 MGHRA, CDR2 YSYEKL. V was clipped by 0 bases and J by 4 bases, with 9 bases between them. The CDR3 contains 15 residues. CDR3 DNA: TGCGCCAGCAGCCAAGATCTAGGCAGCACCGGGGAGCTGTTTTTT. This gives the protein CASSQDLGSTGELFF.

The V and J genes are TRBV7-9 and TRBJ2-1; D not certain. Trimming cost V 5 bases and J 6 bases, with 20 bases left between them. The CDR3 totals 16 residues. From germline, CDR1 is SEHNR and CDR2 FQNEAQ (reference sequence). The CDR3 DNA reads as TGTGCCAGCAGCCCAGCGTCGTCTGCAAGGAGCAATGAGCAGTTCTTC. It encodes CASSPASSARSNEQFF.

The chain is built from TRBV2 and TRBJ1-6; 7 bases map to TRBD1. Germline V CDR1 and CDR2: SNHLY, FYNNEI. This CDR3 spans 14 amino acids. V lost 7 bases, J lost 13 bases, and 13 bases stayed unmatched. For the CDR3, the DNA is TGTGCCAGCAAGGAAAACAGGGGCACGAGTCCCCTCCACTTT. Residues: CASKENRGTSPLHF.

V usage is TRBV5-1 and J usage is TRBJ2-2, with D possibly being TRBD1 (5 bases). Trimming cost V 0 bases and J 2 bases, with 8 bases left between them. CDR3 size: 15 residues. In germline, CDR1 is SGHRS, CDR2 YFSETQ. The CDR3 DNA follows: TGCGCCAGCAGCTTGGCAGGGTACAACACCGGGGAGCTGTTTTTT. It is translated as CASSLAGYNTGELFF.

V usage is TRBV6-2 or TRBV6-3 and J usage is TRBJ1-2; 8 positions agree with TRBD1. This CDR3 has 15 residues. The germline CDR1 and CDR2 sequences are MNHEY and SVGEGT. J lost 7 bases, V lost 7 bases, and 14 bases had no gene match. The CDR3 loop is CASNPPGGPIVGYTF. The CDR3 DNA reads as TGTGCCAGCAACCCTCCAGGGGGCCCCATCGTTGGCTACACCTTC.

The rearrangement joins TRBV6-1 to TRBJ1-6; D possibly corresponds to TRBD1 (6 bases). Germline V lookup: CDR1 MNHNS, CDR2 SASEGT. V was trimmed by 4 bases and J by 5 bases, leaving 21 bases between them. This CDR3 region has 18 residues. CDR3 in DNA: TGTGCCAGCAGTGGGGGGTTCTCGCAGGGGAACGATAATTCACCCCTCCACTTT. Protein product: CASSGGFSQGNDNSPLHF.

The chain carries TRBV2 and TRBJ1-2; TRBD1 aligns across 11 bases. V was pared by 7 bases and J by 6 bases, with 10 bases of the junction left unmatched. In germline, CDR1 is SNHLY, CDR2 FYNNEI. The CDR3 loop spans 15 amino acids. The CDR3 DNA reads as TGTGCCAGCAAAATTTTCGGACAGGGGGCGGATGGCTACACCTTC. Its protein is CASKIFGQGADGYTF. Full variable domain (missing parts from reference TRBV2 and TRBJ1-2): EPEVTQTPSHQVTQMGQEVILRCVPISNHLYFYWYRQILGQKVEFLVSFYNNEISEKSEIFDDQFSVERPDGSNFTLKIRSTKLEDSAMYFCASKIFGQGADGYTFGSGTRLTVV.

The chain combines TRBV7-2 with TRBJ1-1, with 9 bases identical to TRBD1. The V gene end was trimmed by 5 bases and the J gene end by 5 bases; junction bases not matched to a gene: 15. The CDR3 totals 17 residues. From germline, CDR1 is SGHTA and CDR2 FQGNSA. CDR3 nucleotide sequence: TGTGCCAGCAGCCATCGACGCCGGGACAGGGCGAGTACTGAAGCTTTCTTT. Translation: CASSHRRRDRASTEAFF.

This chain connects TRBV7-6 to TRBJ2-1, with D tentatively TRBD2 (5 bases). This CDR3 region has 14 residues. With 5 bases removed from V and 6 bases from J, the gap between germline ends came to 14 bases. From germline, CDR1 is SGHVS and CDR2 FNYEAQ. CDR3 in DNA: TGTGCCAGCAGCGCTAGTAGCGCCTCCAATGAGCAGTTCTTC. It codes for CASSASSASNEQFF. The whole variable domain, filled in from reference TRBV7-6 and TRBJ2-1, reads GAGVSQSPRYKVTKRGQDVALRCDPISGHVSLYWYRQALGQGPEFLTYFNYEAQQDKSGLPNDRFSAERPEGSISTLTIQRTEQRDSAMYRCASSASSASNEQFFGPGTRLTVL.

The CDR3 bases are TGTGCCAGCAGCGTTTTCAAGACTAGCGGGGGGCCTGCGAACACCGGGGAGCTGTTTTTT. Amino acids: CASSVFKTSGGPANTGELFF. The gene calls are TRBV9 and TRBJ2-2; TRBD2 aligns across 13 bases. Trimming cost V 2 bases and J 0 bases; bases outside gene matches: 10. The germline V gene has CDR1 SGDLS and CDR2 YYNGEE. This CDR3 region has 20 residues.

V gene TRBV7-9 combines with J gene TRBJ2-3, with 7 bases lining up with TRBD2. This CDR3 has 16 residues. Germline values: CDR1 SEHNR, CDR2 FQNEAQ (reference sequence). With V trimmed by 5 bases and J by 2 bases, 10 bases remained unmatched. DNA of the CDR3: TGTGCCAGCAGCCTGACAGCGGGGTGGGACACAGATACGCAGTATTTT. It is translated as CASSLTAGWDTDTQYF.

The chain's CDR3 is CASSTVTNYGYTF. Here the CDR3 DNA reads TGTGCCAGTTCCACAGTAACTAACTATGGCTACACCTTC. This sequence joins TRBV19 and TRBJ1-2; D unresolved. V lost 8 bases and J lost 0, with 10 bases in between. The CDR3 is made up of 13 amino acids. Looked up from germline, CDR1 is LNHDA and CDR2 is SQIVND (reference sequence).

As for this clone: One end of the junction is discordant with germline, which a read error may explain. For the CDR3, the DNA is TGTGCCAGCAGCCTTGGACTAGCGGGGGGCCCCTCCTTTTTT. Its translation is CASSLGLAGGPSFF. J is TRBJ2-3 and V is TRBV5-4; TRBD2 matches 14 bases. The CDR3 totals 14 residues. Germline V lookup: CDR1 SGHNT, CDR2 YYREEE (reference sequence).

The J gene is TRBJ2-7, the V gene TRBV7-9; D gene uncertain. The CDR3 covers 12 residues. The ends were cut back, 3 bases at V and 0 bases at J, with 3 bases in the middle. CDR1 and CDR2 (germline): SEHNR, FQNEAQ (reference sequence). The CDR3, as DNA: TGTGCCAGCAGCTTCAGCTCCTACGAGCAGTACTTC. Translated, it gives CASSFSSYEQYF.

This chain links TRBV4-2 with TRBJ2-7; 9 positions match TRBD2. V trimming: 0 bases; J trimming: 3 bases; junction bases outside the gene matches: 12. This CDR3 is built from 18 residues. Germline values: CDR1 LGHNA, CDR2 YNFKEQ. The CDR3 here is CASSQDLGRGGFFYEQYF. The DNA for the CDR3 is TGTGCCAGCAGCCAAGATTTAGGGCGGGGGGGCTTTTTCTACGAGCAGTACTTC.